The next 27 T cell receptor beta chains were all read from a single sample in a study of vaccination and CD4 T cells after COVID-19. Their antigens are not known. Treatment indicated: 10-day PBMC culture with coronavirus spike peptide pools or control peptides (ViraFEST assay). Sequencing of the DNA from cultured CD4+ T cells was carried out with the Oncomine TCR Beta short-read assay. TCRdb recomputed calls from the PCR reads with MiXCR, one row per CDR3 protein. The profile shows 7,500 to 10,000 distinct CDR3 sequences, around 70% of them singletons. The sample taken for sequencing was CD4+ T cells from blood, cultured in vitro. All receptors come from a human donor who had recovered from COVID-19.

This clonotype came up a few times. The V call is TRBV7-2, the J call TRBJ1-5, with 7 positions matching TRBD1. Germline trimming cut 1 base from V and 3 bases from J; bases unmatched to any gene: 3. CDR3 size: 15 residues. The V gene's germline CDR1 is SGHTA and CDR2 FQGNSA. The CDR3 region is CASSLGQGPNQPQHF. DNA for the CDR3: TGTGCCAGCAGCTTAGGACAGGGTCCCAATCAGCCCCAGCATTTT.

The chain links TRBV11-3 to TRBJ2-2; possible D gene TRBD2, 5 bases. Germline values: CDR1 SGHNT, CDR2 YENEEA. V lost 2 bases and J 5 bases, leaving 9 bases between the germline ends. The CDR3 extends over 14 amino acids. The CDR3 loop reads CASSLLRGTGELFF. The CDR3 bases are TGTGCCAGCAGCTTATTGCGCGGGACCGGGGAGCTGTTTTTT.

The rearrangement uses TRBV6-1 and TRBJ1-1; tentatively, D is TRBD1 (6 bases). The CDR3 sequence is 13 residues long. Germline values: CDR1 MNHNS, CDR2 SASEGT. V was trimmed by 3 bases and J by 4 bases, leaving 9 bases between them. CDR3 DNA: TGTGCCAGCAGTGACCGGGACATCACTGAAGCTTTCTTT. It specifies CASSDRDITEAFF.

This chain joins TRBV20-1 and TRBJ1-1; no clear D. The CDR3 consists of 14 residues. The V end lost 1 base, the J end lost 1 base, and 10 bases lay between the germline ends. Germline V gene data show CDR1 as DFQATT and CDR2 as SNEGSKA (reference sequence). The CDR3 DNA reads TGCAGTGCTAGAGCCTCTATCACGAACACTGAAGCTTTCTTT. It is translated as CSARASITNTEAFF.

This CDR3 is CASRLRGGADTQYF. The CDR3 DNA is TGTGCCAGCAGACTCCGGGGGGGAGCAGATACGCAGTATTTT. The rearrangement joins TRBV2 to TRBJ2-3; 8 bases align to TRBD2. This CDR3 region has 14 residues. CDR1 and CDR2 from the germline V gene are SNHLY and FYNNEI. V lost 6 bases, J lost 4 bases, and 6 bases stayed unmatched. The full variable domain, rest sourced from reference TRBV2 and TRBJ2-3, is EPEVTQTPSHQVTQMGQEVILRCVPISNHLYFYWYRQILGQKVEFLVSFYNNEISEKSEIFDDQFSVERPDGSNFTLKIRSTKLEDSAMYFCASRLRGGADTQYFGPGTRLTVL.

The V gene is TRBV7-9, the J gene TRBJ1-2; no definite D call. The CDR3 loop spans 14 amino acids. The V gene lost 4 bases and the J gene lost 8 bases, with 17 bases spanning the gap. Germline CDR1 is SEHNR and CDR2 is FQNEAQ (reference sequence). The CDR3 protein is CASSSTARVWGYTF. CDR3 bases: TGTGCCAGCAGCTCCACCGCGCGGGTCTGGGGCTACACCTTC.

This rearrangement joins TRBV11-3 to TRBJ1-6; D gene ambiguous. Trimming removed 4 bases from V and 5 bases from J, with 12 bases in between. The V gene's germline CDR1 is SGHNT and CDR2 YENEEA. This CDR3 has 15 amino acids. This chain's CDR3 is CASSSGWVNNSPLHF. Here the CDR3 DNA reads TGTGCCAGCAGCTCCGGGTGGGTGAATAATTCACCCCTCCACTTT.

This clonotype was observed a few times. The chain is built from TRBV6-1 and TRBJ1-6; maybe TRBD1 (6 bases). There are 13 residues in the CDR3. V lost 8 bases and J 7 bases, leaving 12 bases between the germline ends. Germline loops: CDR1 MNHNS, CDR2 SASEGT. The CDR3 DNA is TGTGCCAGCTACAGGGATCGAAATTCACCCCTCCACTTT. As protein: CASYRDRNSPLHF.

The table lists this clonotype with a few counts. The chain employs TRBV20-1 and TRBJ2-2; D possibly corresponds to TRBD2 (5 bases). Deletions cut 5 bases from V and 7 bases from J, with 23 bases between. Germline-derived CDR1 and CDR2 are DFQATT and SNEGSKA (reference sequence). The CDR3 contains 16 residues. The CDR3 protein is CSAALGLALRVGELFF. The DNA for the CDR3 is TGCAGTGCTGCCCTTGGGCTAGCCTTGCGGGTCGGGGAGCTGTTTTTT.

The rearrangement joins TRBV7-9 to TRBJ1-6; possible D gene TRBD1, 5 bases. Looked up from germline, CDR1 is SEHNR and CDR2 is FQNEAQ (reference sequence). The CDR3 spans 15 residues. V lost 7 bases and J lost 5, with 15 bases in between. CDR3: CASKIGEVDNSPLHF. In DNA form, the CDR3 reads TGTGCCAGCAAGATAGGGGAAGTGGATAATTCACCCCTCCACTTT.

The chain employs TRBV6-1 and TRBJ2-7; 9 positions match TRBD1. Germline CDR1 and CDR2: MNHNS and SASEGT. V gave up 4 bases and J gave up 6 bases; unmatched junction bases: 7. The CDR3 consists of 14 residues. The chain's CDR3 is CASSVGQGEGEQYF. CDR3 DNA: TGTGCCAGCAGTGTGGGACAGGGAGAAGGCGAGCAGTACTTC.

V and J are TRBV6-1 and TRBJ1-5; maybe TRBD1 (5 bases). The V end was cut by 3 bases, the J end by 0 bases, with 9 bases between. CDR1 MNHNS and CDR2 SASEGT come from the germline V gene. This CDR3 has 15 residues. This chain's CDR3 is CASSDRAYSNQPQHF. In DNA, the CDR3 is TGTGCCAGCAGTGACAGGGCATATAGCAATCAGCCCCAGCATTTT.

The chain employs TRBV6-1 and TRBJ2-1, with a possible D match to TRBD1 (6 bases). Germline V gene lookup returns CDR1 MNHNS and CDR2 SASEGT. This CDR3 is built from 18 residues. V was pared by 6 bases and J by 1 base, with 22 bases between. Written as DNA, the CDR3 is TGTGCCAGCAGCAAGACAGGAGGTATCGTAGGATCCTACAATGAGCAGTTCTTC. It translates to CASSKTGGIVGSYNEQFF.

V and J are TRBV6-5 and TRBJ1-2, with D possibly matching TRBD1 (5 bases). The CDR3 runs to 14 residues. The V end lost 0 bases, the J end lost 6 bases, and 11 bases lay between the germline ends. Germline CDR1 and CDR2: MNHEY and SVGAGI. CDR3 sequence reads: CASSYSGAGHGYTF. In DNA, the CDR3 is TGTGCCAGCAGTTACTCGGGAGCAGGGCATGGCTACACCTTC.

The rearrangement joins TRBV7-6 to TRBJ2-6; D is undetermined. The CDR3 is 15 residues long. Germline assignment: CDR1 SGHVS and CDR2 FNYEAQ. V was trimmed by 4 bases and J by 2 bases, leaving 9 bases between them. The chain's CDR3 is CASSSDATGANVLTF. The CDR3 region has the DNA TGTGCCAGCAGCTCGGACGCCACTGGGGCCAACGTCCTGACTTTC. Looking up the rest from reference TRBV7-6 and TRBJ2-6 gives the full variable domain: GAGVSQSPRYKVTKRGQDVALRCDPISGHVSLYWYRQALGQGPEFLTYFNYEAQQDKSGLPNDRFSAERPEGSISTLTIQRTEQRDSAMYRCASSSDATGANVLTFGAGSRLTVL.

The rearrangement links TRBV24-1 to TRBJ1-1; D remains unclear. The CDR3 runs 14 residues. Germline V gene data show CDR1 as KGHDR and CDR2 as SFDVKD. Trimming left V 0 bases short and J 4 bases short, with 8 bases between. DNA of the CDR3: TGTGCCACCAGTGATTTGTATCGGAGCACTGAAGCTTTCTTT. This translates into CATSDLYRSTEAFF.

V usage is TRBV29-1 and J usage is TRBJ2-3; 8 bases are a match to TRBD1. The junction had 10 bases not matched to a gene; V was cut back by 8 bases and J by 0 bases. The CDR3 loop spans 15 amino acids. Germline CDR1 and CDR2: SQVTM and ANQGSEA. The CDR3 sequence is CSTLGQAASTDTQYF. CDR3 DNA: TGCAGCACCCTGGGACAGGCGGCTAGCACAGATACGCAGTATTTT.

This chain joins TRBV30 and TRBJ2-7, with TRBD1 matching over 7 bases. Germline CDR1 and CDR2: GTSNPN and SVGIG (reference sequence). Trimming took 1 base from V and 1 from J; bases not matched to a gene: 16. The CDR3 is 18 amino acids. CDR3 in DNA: TGTGCCTGGAGTGGTATCCCTGGGCCGGGACAGCTATCCTACGAGCAGTACTTC. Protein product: CAWSGIPGPGQLSYEQYF.

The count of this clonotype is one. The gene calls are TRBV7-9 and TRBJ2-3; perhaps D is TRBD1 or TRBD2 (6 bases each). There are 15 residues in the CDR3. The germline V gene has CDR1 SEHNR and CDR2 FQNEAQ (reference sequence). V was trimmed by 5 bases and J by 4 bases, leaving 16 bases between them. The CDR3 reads CASSRAKGGPDTQYF. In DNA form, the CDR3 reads TGTGCCAGCAGCCGCGCAAAGGGGGGTCCAGATACGCAGTATTTT.

CDR3 coding DNA: TGTGCCAGCAGTCCGCGGGGGGCCAACGTCCTGACTTTC. It specifies CASSPRGANVLTF. This chain connects TRBV2 to TRBJ2-6, with D hard to call. The germline gives CDR1 SNHLY, CDR2 FYNNEI. The CDR3 is 13 amino acids. Trimming stripped 5 bases from V and 4 bases from J, with 6 bases between.

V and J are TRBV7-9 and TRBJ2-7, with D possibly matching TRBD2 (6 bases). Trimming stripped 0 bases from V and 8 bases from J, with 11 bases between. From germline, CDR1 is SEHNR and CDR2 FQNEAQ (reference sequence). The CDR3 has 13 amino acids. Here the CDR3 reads CASSLAGDLKQYF. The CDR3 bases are TGTGCCAGCAGCTTAGCGGGGGACTTAAAGCAGTACTTC.

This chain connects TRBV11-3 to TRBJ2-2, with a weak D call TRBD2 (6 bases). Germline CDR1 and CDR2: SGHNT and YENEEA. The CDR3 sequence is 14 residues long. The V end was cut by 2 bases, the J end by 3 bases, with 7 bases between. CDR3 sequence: CASSLWGDTGELFF. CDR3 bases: TGTGCCAGCAGCTTATGGGGGGACACCGGGGAGCTGTTTTTT. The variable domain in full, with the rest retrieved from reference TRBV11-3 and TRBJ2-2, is EAGVVQSPRYKIIEKKQPVAFWCNPISGHNTLYWYLQNLGQGPELLIRYENEEAVDDSQLPKDRFSAERLKGVDSTLKIQPAELGDSAVYLCASSLWGDTGELFFGEGSRLTVL.

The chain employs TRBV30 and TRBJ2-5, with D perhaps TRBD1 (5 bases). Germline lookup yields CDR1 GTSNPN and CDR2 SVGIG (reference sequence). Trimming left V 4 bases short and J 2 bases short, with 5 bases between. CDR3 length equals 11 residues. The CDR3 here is CAWTGQETQYF. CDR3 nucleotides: TGTGCCTGGACAGGGCAAGAGACCCAGTACTTC.

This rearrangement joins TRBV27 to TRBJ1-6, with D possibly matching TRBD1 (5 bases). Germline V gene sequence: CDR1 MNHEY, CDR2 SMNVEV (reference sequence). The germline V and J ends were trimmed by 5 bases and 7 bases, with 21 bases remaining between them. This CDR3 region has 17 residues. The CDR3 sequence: CASSHLAGKWANSPLHF. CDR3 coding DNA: TGTGCCAGCAGTCACCTGGCAGGGAAGTGGGCGAATTCACCCCTCCACTTT.

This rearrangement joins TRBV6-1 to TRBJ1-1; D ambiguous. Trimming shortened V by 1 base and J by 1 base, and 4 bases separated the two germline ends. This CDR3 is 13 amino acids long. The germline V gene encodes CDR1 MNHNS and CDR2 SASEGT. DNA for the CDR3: TGTGCCAGCAGTGAAGGCCCGAACACTGAAGCTTTCTTT. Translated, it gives CASSEGPNTEAFF.

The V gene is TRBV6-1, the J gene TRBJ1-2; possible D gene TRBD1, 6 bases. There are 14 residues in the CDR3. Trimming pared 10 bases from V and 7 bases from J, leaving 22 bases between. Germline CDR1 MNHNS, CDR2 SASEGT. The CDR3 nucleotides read TGTGCCACGGGGGACACACAGGGACGGTCTGGCTACACCTTC. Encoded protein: CATGDTQGRSGYTF.

The CDR3 is CASSEGGRNTIYF. The CDR3 region has the DNA TGTGCCAGCAGCGAGGGGGGGAGAAACACCATATATTTT. The chain joins TRBV2 to TRBJ1-3, with a tentative D call TRBD1 (6 bases). The CDR3 loop spans 13 amino acids. V dropped 6 bases and J dropped 5 bases, with 11 bases sitting between them. Germline lookup yields CDR1 SNHLY and CDR2 FYNNEI.